The count of the clone carrying this T cell receptor (beta chain) is one. Its matching antigen is unknown. The method was immunoSEQ multiplex PCR; TCRdb's version includes in-frame clones alone and lacks a portion of them. The table records around 60,000 clones, roughly 90% of them present only once. The sample comes from a study of T cell responses to AZD1222 COVID-19 vaccine. The study, taken as a whole, reports: Baseline seropositivity occurred in only a handful of AZD1222 recipients. Vaccine-associated CD4 TCRs spanned spike, dominant at 160-218 and 743-854. A reported finding is that nearly half of spike-specific TCRs target unmutated variant regions. Most donors were white British and more were female, and clonal diversity was possibly underestimated.

The origin of this receptor is an adult in good health. Specimen: peripheral blood, collected on day 0 of AZD1222 vaccination.

The CDR3 region is CASSPDRSSYEQYF. CDR3 sequence (DNA): TGTGCCAGCAGCCCCGACAGGAGCTCCTACGAGCAGTACTTC. The rearrangement joins TRBV6-4 to TRBJ2-7; maybe TRBD1 (6 bases). V was trimmed by 6 bases and J by 0 bases, leaving 12 bases between them. This CDR3 has 14 residues. Germline V gene sequence: CDR1 MRHNA, CDR2 SNTAGT.